The T cell receptor beta chain described here comes from a study of T cell responses to AZD1222 COVID-19 vaccine. Whole-study findings and limits: Unmutated variant regions are reportedly the target of nearly half of TCRs that are spike-specific. Donors were chiefly white British, with a greater number of females, and clonal diversity was perhaps underestimated. Recipients of two AZD1222 doses showed rising Spike-specific TCR breadth and depth.

Germline V gives CDR1 MNHEY, CDR2 SMNVEV (reference sequence). This CDR3 region has 14 residues. The V end lost 4 bases, the J end lost 0 bases, and 9 bases lay between the germline ends. Concerning this clone itself: The antigen is not known.

Libraries were prepared by immunoSEQ multiplex PCR; TCRdb keeps only in-frame clonotypes and omits some of them. The sample carries 170,000 or so clones, about nine tenths recorded once. The gene calls are TRBV27 and TRBJ1-2; D gene unclear. The TCR sequence derives from an adult in good health. Sample: peripheral blood, taken on day 0 of AZD1222 vaccination. CDR3 sequence reads: CASSYWGANYGYTF. CDR3 coding DNA: TGTGCCAGCAGTTATTGGGGAGCTAACTATGGCTACACCTTC.